This note documents a single T cell receptor (beta chain) sequence. The antigen is not known. Profiled with immunoSEQ multiplex PCR; TCRdb holds only in-frame clones, not every one. The sample includes several thousand clones, around 80% of them seen just once. The data are from a study of immune evolution from preneoplasia to lung adenocarcinoma. Overall study results and limits: T cell clonality was higher in KRAS-mutant than EGFR-mutant or wild-type nodules. Normal lung had highest clonality; later lesions appeared denser, more diverse.

CDR3 length: 13 residues. Trimming pared 6 bases from V and 0 bases from J, leaving 7 bases between. In germline, CDR1 is MNHNS, CDR2 SASEGT. Material for sequencing was FFPE minimally invasive lung adenocarcinoma tissue. J is TRBJ2-3 and V is TRBV6-1; D is possibly TRBD2 (5 bases). This receptor was taken from a donor of 70 years or more with lung adenocarcinoma. This CDR3 reads CASRRASTDTQYF. CDR3 DNA: TGTGCCAGCAGGAGGGCCAGCACAGATACGCAGTATTTT.